A selection of T cell receptor beta chains follows, all from one sample in a study of response to subunit inactivated influenza vaccine. One entry per CDR3 protein results from TCRdb running MiXCR on the RT-PCR reads. The sample shows 700,000 to 800,000 distinct CDR3 sequences, around a sixth of them seen only once. The sample was PBMCs from blood, taken 5 to 6 days after vaccination. All receptors come from a man in his fifties who received an inactivated influenza vaccine. The CDR3 runs from the conserved cysteine through the conserved F or W. The D gene is left open where the match is weak. Clone size, where shown, is once, few, many, or a class for clones that have expanded.

v_gene	j_gene	abundance	d_gene	len	CDR3aa	CDR3nt
TRBV18	TRBJ2-5	-	TRBD1	15	CASLRRDSLQETQYF	TGTGCCAGCCTGCGTCGGGACAGCCTCCAAGAGACCCAGTACTTC
TRBV20-1	TRBJ1-5	many	-	14	CSARDVGGDQPQHF	TGCAGTGCTAGAGATGTTGGCGGGGATCAGCCCCAGCATTTT
TRBV12-3/TRBV12-4	TRBJ2-2	few	-	16	CASNTRAAGNTGELFF	TGTGCCAGCAACACTCGGGCAGCGGGGAACACCGGGGAGCTGTTTTTT
TRBV5-8	TRBJ2-6	few	-	12	CASSPRTSNLTF	TGTGCCAGCAGCCCAAGGACCTCGAACCTGACTTTC
TRBV10-3	TRBJ1-2	few	-	12	CAISQTYYGYTF	TGTGCCATCAGTCAGACATACTATGGCTACACCTTC
TRBV9	TRBJ2-7	-	TRBD2	16	CASTKLGTSGLDEQYF	TGTGCCAGCACCAAACTTGGGACTAGCGGGTTAGACGAGCAGTACTTC
TRBV7-9	TRBJ1-4	few	TRBD1	15	CASSVTGGRGEKLFF	TGTGCCAGCAGCGTCACAGGGGGCAGGGGTGAAAAACTGTTTTTT
TRBV5-1	TRBJ2-2	few	TRBD1	15	CASSLGGQGIGELFF	TGCGCCAGCAGCTTGGGAGGACAGGGGATCGGGGAGCTGTTTTTT
TRBV28	TRBJ2-7	-	TRBD1	13	CASLGQDSYEQYF	TGTGCCAGTCTGGGACAGGACTCCTACGAGCAGTACTTC
TRBV12-5	TRBJ1-1	once	-	13	CASGLDTLTEAFF	TGTGCTAGTGGTTTGGACACACTGACTGAAGCTTTCTTT
TRBV20-1	TRBJ1-5	few	TRBD1	14	CSAFRGQGVQPQHF	TGCAGTGCATTTCGGGGACAGGGGGTTCAGCCCCAGCATTTT
TRBV12-3/TRBV12-4	TRBJ2-7	few	-	14	CASGSMVTLYEQYF	TGTGCCAGCGGTTCGATGGTGACACTATACGAGCAGTACTTC
TRBV20-1	TRBJ2-1	few	-	14	CSALKRIERNEQFF	TGCAGTGCCCTAAAGAGGATCGAAAGGAATGAGCAGTTCTTC
TRBV7-2	TRBJ2-1	-	TRBD2	16	CASSRQTSGGANEQFF	TGTGCCAGCAGCCGACAAACTAGCGGGGGGGCGAATGAGCAGTTCTTC
TRBV12-3/TRBV12-4	TRBJ2-5	-	TRBD1	20	CASSFFRPGQGVPSGETQYF	TGTGCCAGCAGTTTCTTCCGACCGGGACAGGGGGTACCGTCGGGGGAGACCCAGTACTTC
TRBV28	TRBJ2-3	few	-	15	CASSNPGSAQGTQYF	TGTGCCAGCAGTAACCCGGGCAGCGCCCAGGGTACGCAGTATTTT
TRBV20-1	TRBJ2-3	few	-	14	CSASWTPSTDTQYF	TGCAGTGCTAGTTGGACTCCGAGCACAGATACGCAGTATTTT
TRBV20-1	TRBJ1-2	few	-	14	CSATNRGRNYGYTF	TGCAGTGCCACTAATCGGGGGCGGAACTATGGCTACACCTTC
TRBV12-3/TRBV12-4	TRBJ2-3	-	-	14	CASSLLGASDTQYF	TGTGCCAGCAGTTTACTGGGGGCGTCAGATACGCAGTATTTT
TRBV20-1	TRBJ2-2	-	TRBD2	13	CSGTSVNTGELFF	TGCAGCGGGACTAGCGTGAACACCGGGGAGCTGTTTTTT
TRBV9	TRBJ2-1	-	-	15	CASSVGLQSYNEQFF	TGTGCCAGCAGCGTAGGGCTCCAGTCCTACAATGAGCAGTTCTTC